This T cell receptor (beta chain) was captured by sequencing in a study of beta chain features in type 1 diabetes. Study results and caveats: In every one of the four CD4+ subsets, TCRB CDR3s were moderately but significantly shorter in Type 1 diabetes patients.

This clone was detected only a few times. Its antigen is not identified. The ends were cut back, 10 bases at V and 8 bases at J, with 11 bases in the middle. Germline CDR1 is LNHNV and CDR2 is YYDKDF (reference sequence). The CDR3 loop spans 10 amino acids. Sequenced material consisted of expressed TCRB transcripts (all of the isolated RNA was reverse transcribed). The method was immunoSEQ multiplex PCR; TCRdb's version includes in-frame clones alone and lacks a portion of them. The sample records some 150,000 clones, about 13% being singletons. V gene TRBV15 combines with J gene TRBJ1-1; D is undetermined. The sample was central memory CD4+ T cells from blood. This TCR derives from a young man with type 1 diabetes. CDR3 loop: CAILTGEAFF. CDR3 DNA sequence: TGTGCCATCCTCACTGGAGAAGCTTTCTTT. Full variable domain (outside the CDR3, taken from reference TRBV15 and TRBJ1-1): DAMVIQNPRYQVTQFGKPVTLSCSQTLNHNVMYWYQQKSSQAPKLLFHYYDKDFNNEADTPDNFQSRRPNTSFCFLDIRSPGLGDTAMYLCAILTGEAFFGQGTRLTVV.